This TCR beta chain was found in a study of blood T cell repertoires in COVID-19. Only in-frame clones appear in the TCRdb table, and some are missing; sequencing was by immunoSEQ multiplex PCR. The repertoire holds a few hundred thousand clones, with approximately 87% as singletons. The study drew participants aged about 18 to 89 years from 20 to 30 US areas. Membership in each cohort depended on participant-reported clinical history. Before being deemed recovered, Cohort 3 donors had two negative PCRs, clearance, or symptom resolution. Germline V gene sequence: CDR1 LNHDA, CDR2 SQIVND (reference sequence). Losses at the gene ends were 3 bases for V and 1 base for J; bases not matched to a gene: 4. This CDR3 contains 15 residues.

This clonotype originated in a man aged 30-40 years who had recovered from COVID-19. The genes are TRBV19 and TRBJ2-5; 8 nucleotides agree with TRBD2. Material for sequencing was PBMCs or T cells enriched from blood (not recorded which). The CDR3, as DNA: TGTGCCAGTAGTATTGGCGGGGGGATCCAAGAGACCCAGTACTTC. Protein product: CASSIGGGIQETQYF. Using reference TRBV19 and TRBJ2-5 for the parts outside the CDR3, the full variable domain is DGGITQSPKYLFRKEGQNVTLSCEQNLNHDAMYWYRQDPGQGLRLIYYSQIVNDFQKGDIAEGYSVSREKKESFPLTVTSAQKNPTAFYLCASSIGGGIQETQYFGPGTRLLVL.